The T cell receptor (beta chain) described here comes from a study of cytomegalovirus exposure and HLA in healthy donors. This clone is a singleton in its sample. What it binds is unknown. This PCR relied on a set of 60 Vbeta primers and 13 Jbeta primers. Data came from immunoSEQ multiplex PCR; TCRdb stores just in-frame clones and leaves some out. The sample lists under 150,000 clones; roughly four fifths were seen once. Study-level results: Relative to equally common others, HLA-associated TCR beta chains showed greater clonal expansion in a later analysis.

Germline V gene lookup returns CDR1 SGHNT and CDR2 YENEEA. The CDR3 covers 13 residues. V was clipped by 4 bases and J by 6 bases, with 13 bases between them. This clonotype was sampled from a woman in her fifties or sixties in good health and CMV-seronegative. Sequenced material: PBMCs. The chain links TRBV11-3 to TRBJ2-7; perhaps TRBD1 as D (5 bases). CDR3 region: CASSSDRLGEQYF. The CDR3, as DNA: TGTGCCAGCAGCTCCGACAGACTTGGCGAGCAGTACTTC. The entire variable domain, with the rest obtained from reference TRBV11-3 and TRBJ2-7, is as follows: EAGVVQSPRYKIIEKKQPVAFWCNPISGHNTLYWYLQNLGQGPELLIRYENEEAVDDSQLPKDRFSAERLKGVDSTLKIQPAELGDSAVYLCASSSDRLGEQYFGPGTRLTVT.